This paragraph reports one T cell receptor beta chain. Its specificity is not known. These data are taken from a study of vaccination and CD4 T cells after COVID-19. Study overall: The study drew post-COVID samples a median roughly 110 days after diagnosis (range 35 to 161).

Cultured CD4+ T cells had their DNA profiled by the Oncomine TCR Beta short-read assay. TCRdb re-analysed the PCR reads in MiXCR, keeping a single row per CDR3 protein. This sample has around 16,000 distinct CDR3 sequences, with 52% found just once. Germline assignment: CDR1 SGHTA and CDR2 FQGTGA. V was pared by 0 bases and J by 6 bases, with 6 bases between. The CDR3 runs 13 residues. The treatment is: approximately nine-day PBMC culture with coronavirus spike peptide pools or control peptides (ViraFEST assay). The rearrangement joins TRBV7-3 to TRBJ2-1; a possible D gene is TRBD2 (6 bases). The sequenced sample was CD4+ T cells from blood, cultured in vitro. This sequence originates from a human donor who had recovered from COVID-19. The CDR3 region has the DNA TGTGCCAGCAGCTTAACGGGGGGCAATGAGCAGTTCTTC. Translation gives CASSLTGGNEQFF.